The text below deals with one T cell receptor (beta chain). This sequence may be a read error, since a much larger clone differs from it by one base. This record comes from a study of kidney transplant recipient with SARS-CoV-2 infection. One entry per CDR3 protein, called by TCRdb with MiXCR from the reads. This table holds about 250,000 distinct CDR3 sequences, about 28% found once. The CDR3 totals 12 residues. CDR1 SEHNR and CDR2 FQNEAQ come from the germline V gene (reference sequence). The TCR comes from a male patient between 25 and 39 years old who had COVID-19 and was a kidney transplant recipient. Some T cells may trace back to the graft donor. The J gene is TRBJ1-2, the V gene TRBV7-9, with TRBD1 matching 7 bases. Specimen: a blood sample, collected at baseline and on day 111 from a kidney transplant recipient. The CDR3 spells CASSLGGTAYSF. The CDR3 bases are TGTGCCAGCAGCTTAGGAGGGACAGCTTACTCCTTC.